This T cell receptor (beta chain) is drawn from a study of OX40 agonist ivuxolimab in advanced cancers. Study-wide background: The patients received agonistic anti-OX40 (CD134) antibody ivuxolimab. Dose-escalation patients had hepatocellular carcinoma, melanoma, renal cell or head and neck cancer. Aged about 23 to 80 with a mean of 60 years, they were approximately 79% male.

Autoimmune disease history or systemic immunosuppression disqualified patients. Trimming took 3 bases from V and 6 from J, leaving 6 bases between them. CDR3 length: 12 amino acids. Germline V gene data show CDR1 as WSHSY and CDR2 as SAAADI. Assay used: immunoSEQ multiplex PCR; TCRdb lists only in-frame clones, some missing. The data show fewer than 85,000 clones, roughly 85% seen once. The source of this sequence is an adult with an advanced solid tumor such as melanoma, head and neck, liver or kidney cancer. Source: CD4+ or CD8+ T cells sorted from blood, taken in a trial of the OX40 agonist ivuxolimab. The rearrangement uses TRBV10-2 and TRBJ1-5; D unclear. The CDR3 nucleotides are TGCGCCAGCAGTGACTATGTTCAGCCCCAGCATTTT. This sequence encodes CASSDYVQPQHF.